A selection of T cell receptor beta chains follows, all from one sample in a study of siplizumab effects on memory and regulatory T cells. Method: immunoSEQ multiplex PCR; TCRdb's copy keeps in-frame clones and lacks some. The sample lists roughly 100,000 clones, about 93% occurring once. Sequenced material: Tregs sorted from blood. The receptors were gathered from a human donor in good health. Each CDR3 is given with its conserved first and last residue. The D gene is left open where the match is weak. Clone size is shown for a subset of rows, as once, few, many or a class of expanded clone.

DNA: TGTGCCAGCAGCTCCTCCGTGGAGGACACTGAAGCTTTCTTT; CDR3: CASSSSVEDTEAFF; D: .; V: TRBV7-3; J: TRBJ1-1; size: .
DNA: TGTGCCAGCAGCACAGGACAGGGTTACGAGCAGTACTTC; CDR3: CASSTGQGYEQYF; D: TRBD1; V: TRBV7-2; J: TRBJ2-7; size: .
DNA: TGTGCCAGCAGTGAAGAGGACAGGGGGGGCGAGCAGTACTTC; CDR3: CASSEEDRGGEQYF; D: TRBD1; V: TRBV6-1; J: TRBJ2-7; size: .
DNA: TGTGCCAGCGGGGCTCAGGGGGGCGCTGGAAATGAGCAGTTCTTC; CDR3: CASGAQGGAGNEQFF; D: .; V: TRBV7-2; J: TRBJ2-1; size: .
DNA: TGTGCCAGCAGCCCACCGGGCCCCTACGAGCAGTACTTC; CDR3: CASSPPGPYEQYF; D: .; V: TRBV11-2; J: TRBJ2-7; size: .
DNA: TGTGCCAGCAGGTGGACTGAAGCTTTCTTT; CDR3: CASRWTEAFF; D: .; V: TRBV2; J: TRBJ1-1; size: once
DNA: TGTGCCAGCAGTTACTCGGAGAACACTGAAGCTTTCTTT; CDR3: CASSYSENTEAFF; D: .; V: TRBV6-5; J: TRBJ1-1; size: few
DNA: TGTGCCAGCTCACCTCCCGGCAGGCTAGCGGTTAACACCGGGGAGCTGTTTTTT; CDR3: CASSPPGRLAVNTGELFF; D: TRBD2; V: TRBV18; J: TRBJ2-2; size: .
DNA: TGTGCCAGCAGCGAAACCGGGACAGGACTTATGAACACTGAAGCTTTCTTT; CDR3: CASSETGTGLMNTEAFF; D: TRBD1; V: TRBV5-7; J: TRBJ1-1; size: .
DNA: TGTGCCTGGAAAGCGGGGCGGGGATACGAGCAGTACTTC; CDR3: CAWKAGRGYEQYF; D: TRBD2; V: TRBV30; J: TRBJ2-7; size: .
DNA: TGTGCCAGCAGCTTATTACAGTCGAACACCGGGGAGCTGTTTTTT; CDR3: CASSLLQSNTGELFF; D: .; V: TRBV7-9; J: TRBJ2-2; size: .
DNA: TGCGCCAGCAGCCTGGGGTCAGGGGCCCAGCATTTT; CDR3: CASSLGSGAQHF; D: .; V: TRBV5-1; J: TRBJ1-5; size: once
DNA: TGCGCCAGCAGCCAGACCGGGACACCGAGCTCTGGAAACACCATATATTTT; CDR3: CASSQTGTPSSGNTIYF; D: .; V: TRBV4-1; J: TRBJ1-3; size: .
DNA: TGTGCCTGGAGCAAACAGGGGCCCCGTAAGCCCCAGCATTTT; CDR3: CAWSKQGPRKPQHF; D: TRBD1; V: TRBV30; J: TRBJ1-5; size: .
DNA: TGTGCCAGCAGGGACAATAACTATGGCTACACCTTC; CDR3: CASRDNNYGYTF; D: .; V: TRBV6-5; J: TRBJ1-2; size: few
DNA: TGTGCCAGCAGTTACTCGACGCGGGGAGGCGGCTACACCTTC; CDR3: CASSYSTRGGGYTF; D: .; V: TRBV6-5; J: TRBJ1-2; size: .
DNA: TGCGCCAGCAGCATAGGGGGGGCCTACTCTGGAAACACCATATATTTT; CDR3: CASSIGGAYSGNTIYF; D: .; V: TRBV5-1; J: TRBJ1-3; size: .
DNA: TGCGCCAGCAGCTTGGACGCGAGCTCTGGAAACACCATATATTTT; CDR3: CASSLDASSGNTIYF; D: .; V: TRBV5-1; J: TRBJ1-3; size: .
DNA: TGCAGCGTCCGGGACAGGGGGCAAGGAGCTTTCTTT; CDR3: CSVRDRGQGAFF; D: TRBD1; V: TRBV29-1; J: TRBJ1-1; size: .
DNA: TGTGCCAGCAGCTTAGATCCCCGGGGCTGGCAGGGTCAGAATTCACCCCTCCACTTT; CDR3: CASSLDPRGWQGQNSPLHF; D: .; V: TRBV11-3; J: TRBJ1-6; size: .
DNA: TGTGCCAGCAGCCAAGATAGGGTAGCGGGAGTCTTCGGCAATGAGCAGTTCTTC; CDR3: CASSQDRVAGVFGNEQFF; D: TRBD2; V: TRBV14; J: TRBJ2-1; size: .
DNA: TGTGCCAGCAGCTTAGTTGGGGGGCTCCCCCGAGAGACCCAGTACTTC; CDR3: CASSLVGGLPRETQYF; D: .; V: TRBV7-9; J: TRBJ2-5; size: .